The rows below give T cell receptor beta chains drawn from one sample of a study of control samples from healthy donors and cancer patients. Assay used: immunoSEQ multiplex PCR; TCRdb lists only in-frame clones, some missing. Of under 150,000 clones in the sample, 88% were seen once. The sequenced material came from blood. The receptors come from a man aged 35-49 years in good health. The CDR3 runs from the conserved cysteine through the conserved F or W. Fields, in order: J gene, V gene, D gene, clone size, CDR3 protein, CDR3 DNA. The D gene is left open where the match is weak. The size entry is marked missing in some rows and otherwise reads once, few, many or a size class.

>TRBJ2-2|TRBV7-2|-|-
CASSSSGPANTGELFF
TGTGCCAGCAGCTCCTCAGGGCCAGCGAATACCGGGGAGCTGTTTTTT
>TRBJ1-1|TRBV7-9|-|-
CASIRGSYIDTEAFF
TGTGCCAGCATCCGTGGGAGTTATATTGATACTGAAGCTTTCTTT
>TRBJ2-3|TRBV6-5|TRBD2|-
CASILAGGPADTQYF
TGTGCCAGCATTTTAGCGGGGGGGCCCGCAGATACGCAGTATTTT
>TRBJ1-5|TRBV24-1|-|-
CATSARTARYSNQPQHF
TGTGCCACCAGTGCCCGGACAGCCAGATATAGCAATCAGCCCCAGCATTTT
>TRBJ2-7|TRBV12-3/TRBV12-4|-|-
CASSPMAGQYF
TGTGCCAGCAGCCCCATGGCGGGGCAGTACTTC
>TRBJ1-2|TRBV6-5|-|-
CASSPGIGQGYGYTF
TGTGCCAGCAGCCCCGGGATTGGGCAGGGCTATGGCTACACCTTC
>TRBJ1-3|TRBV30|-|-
CAWSMGDGNTIYF
TGTGCCTGGAGTATGGGAGACGGAAACACCATATATTTT
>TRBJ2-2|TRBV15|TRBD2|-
CATSRTAGRGTGELFF
TGTGCCACCAGCAGAACAGCGGGAAGGGGCACCGGGGAGCTGTTTTTT
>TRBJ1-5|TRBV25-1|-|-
CASAGVGSNQPQHF
TGTGCCAGCGCCGGAGTCGGGAGCAATCAGCCCCAGCATTTT
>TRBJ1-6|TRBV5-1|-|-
CASSLGLTDPNSPLHF
TGCGCCAGCAGCTTGGGTTTGACAGACCCTAATTCACCCCTCCACTTT
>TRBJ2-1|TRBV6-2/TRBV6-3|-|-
CASSLGSSYNEQFF
TGTGCCAGCAGCCTGGGTTCCTCCTACAATGAGCAGTTCTTC
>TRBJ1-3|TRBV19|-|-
CASSPGTGNTIYF
TGTGCCAGTAGTCCCGGGACAGGAAACACCATATATTTT
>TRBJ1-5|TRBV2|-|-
CASSEGGAGNQPQHF
TGTGCCAGCAGTGAAGGGGGGGCAGGCAATCAGCCCCAGCATTTT
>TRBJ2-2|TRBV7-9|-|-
CASSPFGWGNTGELFF
TGTGCCAGCAGCCCCTTTGGGTGGGGAAACACCGGGGAGCTGTTTTTT
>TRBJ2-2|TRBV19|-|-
CASSIVPVGELFF
TGTGCCAGTAGTATCGTCCCCGTTGGGGAGCTGTTTTTT
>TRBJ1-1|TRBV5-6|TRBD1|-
CASSRRTGLNTEAFF
TGTGCCAGCAGCCGAAGGACAGGCTTGAACACTGAAGCTTTCTTT
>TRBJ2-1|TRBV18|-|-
CASSPPRTYNEQFF
TGTGCCAGCTCACCACCGAGGACATACAATGAGCAGTTCTTC
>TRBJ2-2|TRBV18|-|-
CASSRRGLNTGELFF
TGTGCCAGCTCACGGCGGGGACTGAACACCGGGGAGCTGTTTTTT
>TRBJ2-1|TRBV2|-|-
CASSASDPYNEQFF
TGTGCCAGCAGTGCTAGCGATCCCTACAATGAGCAGTTCTTC
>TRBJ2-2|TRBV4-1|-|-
CASSHPNTGELFF
TGCGCCAGCAGCCACCCGAACACCGGGGAGCTGTTTTTT
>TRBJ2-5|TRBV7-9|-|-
CASSLVGVETQYF
TGTGCCAGCAGCTTAGTGGGGGTGGAGACCCAGTACTTC
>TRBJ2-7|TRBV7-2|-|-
CASSLGRGGVGHEQYF
TGTGCCAGCAGCTTAGGGAGGGGGGGTGTAGGTCACGAGCAGTACTTC
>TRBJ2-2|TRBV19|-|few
CASSFTGELFF
TGTGCCAGTAGTTTCACCGGGGAGCTGTTTTTT
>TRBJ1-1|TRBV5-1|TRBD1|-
CASSSYEQGAGPEAFF
TGCGCCAGCAGCTCCTACGAACAGGGGGCGGGTCCTGAAGCTTTCTTT
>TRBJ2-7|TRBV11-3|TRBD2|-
CASSLAWSSGTSYEQYF
TGTGCCAGCAGCTTAGCGTGGTCTAGCGGGACCTCCTACGAGCAGTACTTC
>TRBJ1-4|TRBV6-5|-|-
CASSPSLATNEKLFF
TGTGCCAGCAGTCCCTCCCTTGCAACTAATGAAAAACTGTTTTTT
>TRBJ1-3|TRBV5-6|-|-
CASSLAGTGNTIYF
TGTGCCAGCAGCTTGGCAGGGACTGGAAACACCATATATTTT
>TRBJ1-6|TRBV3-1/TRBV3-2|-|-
CASSLKTGGSYNSPLHF
TGTGCCAGCAGCCTCAAAACCGGAGGCAGTTATAATTCACCCCTCCACTTT
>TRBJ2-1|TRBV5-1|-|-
CASSLGSNEQFF
TGCGCCAGCAGCTTGGGGTCCAATGAGCAGTTCTTC
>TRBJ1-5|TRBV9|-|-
CASSPRGEGNQPQHF
TGTGCCAGCAGCCCGCGGGGGGAGGGCAATCAGCCCCAGCATTTT
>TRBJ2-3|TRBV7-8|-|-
CASSLGGPDTQYF
TGTGCCAGCAGCTTAGGGGGGCCAGATACGCAGTATTTT
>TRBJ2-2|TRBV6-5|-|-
CASNWAREELFF
TGTGCCAGCAACTGGGCCCGGGAGGAGCTGTTTTTT
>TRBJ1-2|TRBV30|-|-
CAWSFERTPSPNYGYTF
TGTGCCTGGAGTTTTGAAAGGACACCTTCTCCTAACTATGGCTACACCTTC
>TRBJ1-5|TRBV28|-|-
CATTDFGQPDQPQHF
TGTGCCACCACCGACTTCGGACAGCCAGATCAGCCCCAGCATTTT
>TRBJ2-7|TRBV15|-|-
CATSRDSGNSYEQYF
TGTGCCACCAGCAGAGATTCAGGCAACTCCTACGAGCAGTACTTC
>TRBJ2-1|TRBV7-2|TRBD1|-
CASSFGLGGLNEQFF
TGTGCCAGCAGCTTTGGTTTAGGGGGCTTGAATGAGCAGTTCTTC
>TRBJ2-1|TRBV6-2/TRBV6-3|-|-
CASSSPAGGGNEQFF
TGTGCCAGCAGTTCCCCCGCCGGGGGCGGCAATGAGCAGTTCTTC
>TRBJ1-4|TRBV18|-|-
CASSPPAEKLFF
TGTGCCAGCTCACCCCCAGCGGAAAAACTGTTTTTT
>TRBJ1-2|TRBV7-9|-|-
CASSLGSTNYGYTF
TGTGCCAGCAGCTTAGGCAGTACTAACTATGGCTACACCTTC
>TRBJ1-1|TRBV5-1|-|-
CASSLGVINTEAFF
TGCGCCAGCAGCTTGGGCGTCATTAACACTGAAGCTTTCTTT
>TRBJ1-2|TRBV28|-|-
CASSLVGFYGYTF
TGTGCCAGCAGTTTAGTAGGGTTCTATGGCTACACCTTC
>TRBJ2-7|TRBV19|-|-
CPGRRSTYEQYF
TGCCCCGGGCGCCGGTCGACCTACGAGCAGTACTTC
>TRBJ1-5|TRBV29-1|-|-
CSVLSGDLNQPQHF
TGCAGCGTTCTCTCCGGGGACCTTAATCAGCCCCAGCATTTT
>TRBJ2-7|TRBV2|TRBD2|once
CASSDRGGPYEQYF
TGTGCCAGCAGTGATCGGGGGGGTCCTTACGAGCAGTACTTC
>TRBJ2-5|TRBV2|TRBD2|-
CASSFGGGNKETQYF
TGTGCCAGCAGTTTCGGCGGGGGGAACAAAGAGACCCAGTACTTC
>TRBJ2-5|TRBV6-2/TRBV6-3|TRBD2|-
CASSLAGGQKTQYF
TGTGCCAGCAGTCTAGCGGGGGGGCAGAAGACCCAGTACTTC
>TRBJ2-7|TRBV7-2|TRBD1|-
CASSLGPPDRSYEQYF
TGTGCCAGCAGCTTAGGGCCCCCGGACAGGTCCTACGAGCAGTACTTC
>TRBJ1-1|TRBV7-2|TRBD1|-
CASRLGGAGGSNTEAFF
TGTGCCAGCAGGTTAGGGGGAGCAGGGGGCTCGAACACTGAAGCTTTCTTT
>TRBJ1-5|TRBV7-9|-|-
CASSWTGNQPQHF
TGTGCCAGCAGTTGGACAGGCAATCAGCCCCAGCATTTT
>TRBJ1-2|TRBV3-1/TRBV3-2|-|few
CASTTTTGYGYTF
TGTGCCAGCACCACGACAACGGGCTATGGCTACACCTTC
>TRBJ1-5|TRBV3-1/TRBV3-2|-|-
CASSQDTLGSNQPQHF
TGTGCCAGCAGCCAAGATACATTGGGTAGCAATCAGCCCCAGCATTTT
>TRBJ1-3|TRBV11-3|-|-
CASSLAGVSNSGNTIYF
TGTGCCAGCAGCTTAGCAGGGGTTAGCAACTCTGGAAACACCATATATTTT
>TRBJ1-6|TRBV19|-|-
CASKRVQGYSYNSPLHF
TGTGCCAGTAAGAGGGTTCAGGGATACTCCTATAATTCACCCCTCCACTTT
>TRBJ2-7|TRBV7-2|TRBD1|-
CASSLAQGASYEQYF
TGTGCCAGCAGCTTAGCGCAGGGGGCTTCCTACGAGCAGTACTTC
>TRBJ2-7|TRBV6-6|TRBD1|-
CATTDPTGAYEQYF
TGTGCCACCACCGACCCGACAGGGGCCTACGAGCAGTACTTC
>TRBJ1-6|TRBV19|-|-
CASSIRGFDRPSSYNSPLHF
TGTGCCAGTAGTATCCGGGGTTTCGACCGCCCAAGCTCCTATAATTCACCCCTCCACTTT
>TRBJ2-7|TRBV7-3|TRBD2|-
CASSLMASGGYEQYF
TGTGCCAGCAGCTTAATGGCTAGCGGGGGCTACGAGCAGTACTTC
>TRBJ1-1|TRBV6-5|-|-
CASSYLYGMNTEAFF
TGTGCCAGCAGTTACTTGTATGGCATGAACACTGAAGCTTTCTTT